The entry below gives a single T cell receptor (beta chain) sequence along with its context. Its antigen remains unidentified. Sequencing used immunoSEQ version 4 in survey mode. Method: immunoSEQ multiplex PCR; TCRdb's copy keeps in-frame clones and lacks some. The sample holds more than 45,000 clones; about four fifths are singletons and the top ten take 2.5% to 3.5%. This record comes from a study of persistence of HIV-infected CD4 T cells. Study observations and caveats: Degenerate expanded CDR3beta sequences were enriched among CMV- and Gag-responding cells.

V was cut by 0 bases and J by 3 bases, with 14 bases left in between. The CDR3 totals 16 residues. Germline V lookup: CDR1 MNHEY, CDR2 SVGAGI. The stimulus was lysate of CMV-infected fibroblasts, 8.5 to 10 ug/mL. CD40L/CD69 double-negative CD45RO-high memory CD4+ T cells were collected. The gene calls are TRBV6-5 and TRBJ1-1; TRBD1 might be the D (5 bases). This sequence was found in an adult man with HIV who was CMV-seropositive. Sample: CD4+ T cells sorted from PBMCs after 18-hour stimulation, taken from a patient who received antiretroviral therapy. CDR3 bases: TGTGCCAGCAGTTACTCTGAACCAGGGATCGACACTGAAGCTTTCTTT. It translates to CASSYSEPGIDTEAFF.